This TCR beta chain stems from a study of T cell responses to AZD1222 COVID-19 vaccine. There are 14 residues in the CDR3. From germline, CDR1 is LGHDT and CDR2 YNNKEL (reference sequence). With 1 base removed from V and 4 bases from J, the gap between germline ends came to 10 bases. This clone was observed a single time. Its cognate antigen is unknown. Study-level points and caveats: Among the donors, most were white British and more were female, and clonal diversity was possibly underestimated. In the spike-specific TCR repertoire, nearly half reportedly target unmutated variant regions. There were repertoire samples only from the period after the peak T cell response. Recipients of AZD1222 seropositive at baseline numbered only 5 to 7.

Repertoires were generated with immunoSEQ multiplex PCR, while TCRdb's copy carries only in-frame clones and drops some. The table records around 160,000 clones, roughly nine tenths of them present only once. This sample comprised peripheral blood, obtained on day 0 of AZD1222 vaccination. The sequence was collected from an adult in good health. The chain carries TRBV3-1 (or the pseudogene TRBV3-2) and TRBJ1-2, with D unresolved. The CDR3 loop is CASSQGEVGYGYTF. The CDR3 nucleotides read TGTGCCAGCAGCCAAGGGGAGGTCGGCTATGGCTACACCTTC.